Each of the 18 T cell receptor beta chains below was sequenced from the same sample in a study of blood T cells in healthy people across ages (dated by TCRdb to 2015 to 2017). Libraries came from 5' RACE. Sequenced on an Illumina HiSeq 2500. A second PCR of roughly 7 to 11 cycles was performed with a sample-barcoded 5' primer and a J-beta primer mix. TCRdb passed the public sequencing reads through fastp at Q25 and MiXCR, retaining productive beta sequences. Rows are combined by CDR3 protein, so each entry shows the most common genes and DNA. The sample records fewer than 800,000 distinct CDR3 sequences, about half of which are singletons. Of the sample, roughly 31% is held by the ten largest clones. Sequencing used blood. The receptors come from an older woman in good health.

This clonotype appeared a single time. The CDR3 reads CASSFGQYTGELFF. DNA for the CDR3: TGTGCCAGCAGTTTTGGACAGTACACCGGGGAGCTGTTTTTT. This chain connects TRBV12-3 or TRBV12-4 to TRBJ2-2, with TRBD1 as a possible D gene (6 bases). The CDR3 sequence is 14 residues long. The germline V and J ends were trimmed by 3 bases and 3 bases, with 8 bases remaining between them.

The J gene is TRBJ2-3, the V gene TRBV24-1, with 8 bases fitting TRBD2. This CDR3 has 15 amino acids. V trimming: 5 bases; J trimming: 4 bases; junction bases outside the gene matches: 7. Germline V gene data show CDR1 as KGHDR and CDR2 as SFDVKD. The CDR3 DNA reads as TGTGCCACCAGTGTTGCGGGAGGAGGCCCAGATACGCAGTATTTT. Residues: CATSVAGGGPDTQYF.

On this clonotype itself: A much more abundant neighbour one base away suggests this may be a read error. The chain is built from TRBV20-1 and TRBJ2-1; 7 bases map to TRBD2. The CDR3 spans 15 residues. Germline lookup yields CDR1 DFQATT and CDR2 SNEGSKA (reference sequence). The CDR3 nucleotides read TGCAGTGCCATACCCGGGACTAAGTCCTACAATGGGCAGTTCTTC. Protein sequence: CSAIPGTKSYNGQFF.

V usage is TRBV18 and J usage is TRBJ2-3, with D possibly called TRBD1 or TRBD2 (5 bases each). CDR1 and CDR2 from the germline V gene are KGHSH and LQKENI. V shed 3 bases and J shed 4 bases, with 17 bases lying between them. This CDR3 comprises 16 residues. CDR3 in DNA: TGTGCCAGCTCACCTGGAGTGGGGGTTGTCGCAGATACGCAGTATTTT. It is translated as CASSPGVGVVADTQYF. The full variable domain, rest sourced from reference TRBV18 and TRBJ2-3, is NAGVMQNPRHLVRRRGQEARLRCSPMKGHSHVYWYRQLPEEGLKFMVYLQKENIIDESGMPKERFSAEFPKEGPSILRIQQVVRGDSAAYFCASSPGVGVVADTQYFGPGTRLTVL.

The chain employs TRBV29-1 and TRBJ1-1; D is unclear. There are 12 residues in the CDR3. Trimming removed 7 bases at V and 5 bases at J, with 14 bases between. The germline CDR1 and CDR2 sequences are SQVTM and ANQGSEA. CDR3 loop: CSARTDRTEAFF. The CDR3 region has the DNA TGCAGCGCCAGAACAGATAGGACTGAAGCTTTCTTT.

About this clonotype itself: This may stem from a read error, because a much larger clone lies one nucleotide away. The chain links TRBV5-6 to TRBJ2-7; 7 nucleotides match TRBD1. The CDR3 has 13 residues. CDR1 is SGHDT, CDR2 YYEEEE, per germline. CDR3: CACSLDRTYEQYF. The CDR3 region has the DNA TGTGCCTGCAGCTTGGACAGGACCTACGAGCAGTACTTC.

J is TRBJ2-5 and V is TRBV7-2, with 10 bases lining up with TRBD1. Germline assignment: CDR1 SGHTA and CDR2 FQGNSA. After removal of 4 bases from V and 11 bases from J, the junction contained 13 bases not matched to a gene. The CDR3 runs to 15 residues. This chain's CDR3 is CASSSRDRGYNEQYF. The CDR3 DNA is TGTGCCAGCAGCTCGCGGGACAGGGGTTACAATGAGCAGTACTTC.

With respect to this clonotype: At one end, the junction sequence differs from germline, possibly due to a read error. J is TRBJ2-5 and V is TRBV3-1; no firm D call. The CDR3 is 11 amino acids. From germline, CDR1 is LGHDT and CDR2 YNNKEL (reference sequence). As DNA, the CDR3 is TGTGCCAGCAGTTTACAAGAGACCCTGTACTTC. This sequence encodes CASSLQETLYF.

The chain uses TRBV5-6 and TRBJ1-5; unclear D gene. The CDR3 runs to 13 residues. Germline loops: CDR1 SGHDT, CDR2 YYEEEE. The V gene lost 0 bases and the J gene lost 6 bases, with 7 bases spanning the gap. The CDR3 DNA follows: TGTGCCAGCAGCTTGGGGGTTTTTCAGCCCCAGCATTTT. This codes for CASSLGVFQPQHF.

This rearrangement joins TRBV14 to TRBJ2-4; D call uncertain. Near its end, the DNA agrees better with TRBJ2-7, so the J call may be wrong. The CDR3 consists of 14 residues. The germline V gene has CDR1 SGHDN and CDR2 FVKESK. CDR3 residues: CASRSQYQSYEQYF. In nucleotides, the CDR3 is TGTGCCAGCAGGAGCCAGTACCAATCCTACGAGCAGTACTTC.

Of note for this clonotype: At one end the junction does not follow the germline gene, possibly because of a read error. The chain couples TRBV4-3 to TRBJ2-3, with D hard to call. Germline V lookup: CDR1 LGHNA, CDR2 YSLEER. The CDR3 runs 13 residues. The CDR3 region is CAGSPVSADTQYF. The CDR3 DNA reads TGCGCCGGCAGTCCCGTGAGCGCAGATACGCAGTATTTT.

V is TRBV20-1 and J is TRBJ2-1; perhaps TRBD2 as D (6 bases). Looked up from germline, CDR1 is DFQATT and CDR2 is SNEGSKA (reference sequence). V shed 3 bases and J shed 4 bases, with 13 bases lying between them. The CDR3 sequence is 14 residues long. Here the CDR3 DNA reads TGCAGTGCTAGGTTGGTAGCGGTATACAATGAGCAGTTCTTC. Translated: CSARLVAVYNEQFF.

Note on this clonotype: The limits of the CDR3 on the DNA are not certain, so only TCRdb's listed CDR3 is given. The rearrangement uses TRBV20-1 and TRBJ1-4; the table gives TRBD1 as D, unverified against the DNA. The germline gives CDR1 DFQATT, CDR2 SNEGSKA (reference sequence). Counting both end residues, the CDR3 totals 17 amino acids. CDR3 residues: CSARDNSGQGRGEKLFF.

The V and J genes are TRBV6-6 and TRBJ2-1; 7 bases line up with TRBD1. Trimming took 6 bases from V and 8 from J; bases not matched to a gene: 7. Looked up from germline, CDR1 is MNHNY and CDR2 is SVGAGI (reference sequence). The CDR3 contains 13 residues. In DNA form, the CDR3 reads TGTGCCAGCAGCCCACGGGACAGCTATGAGCAGTTCTTC. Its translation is CASSPRDSYEQFF.

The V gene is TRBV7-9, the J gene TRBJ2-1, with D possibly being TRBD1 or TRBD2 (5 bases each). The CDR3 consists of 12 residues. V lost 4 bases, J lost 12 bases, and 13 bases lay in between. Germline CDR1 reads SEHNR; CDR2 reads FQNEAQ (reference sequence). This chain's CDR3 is CASSSGGTGQFF. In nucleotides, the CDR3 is TGTGCCAGCAGCTCCGGTGGGACCGGGCAGTTCTTC.

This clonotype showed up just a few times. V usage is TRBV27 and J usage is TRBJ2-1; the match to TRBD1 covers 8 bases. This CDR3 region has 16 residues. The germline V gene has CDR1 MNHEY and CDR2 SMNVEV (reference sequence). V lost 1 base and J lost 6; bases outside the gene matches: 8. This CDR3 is CASSLWGTGSSNEQFF. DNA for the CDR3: TGTGCCAGCAGTTTATGGGGGACAGGTTCAAGCAATGAGCAGTTCTTC.

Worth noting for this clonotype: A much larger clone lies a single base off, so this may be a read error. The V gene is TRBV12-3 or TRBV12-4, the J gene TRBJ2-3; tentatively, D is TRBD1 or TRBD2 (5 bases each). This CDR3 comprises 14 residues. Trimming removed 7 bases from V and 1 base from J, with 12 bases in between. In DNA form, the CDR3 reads TGTGCCAGCACCCCTGGGACCTGCACAGATACGCAGTATTTT. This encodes CASTPGTCTDTQYF.

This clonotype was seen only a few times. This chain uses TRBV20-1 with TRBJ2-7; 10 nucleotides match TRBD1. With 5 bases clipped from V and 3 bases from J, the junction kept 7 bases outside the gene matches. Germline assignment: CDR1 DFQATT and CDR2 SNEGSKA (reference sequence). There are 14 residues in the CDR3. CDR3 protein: CSAGDRGPVYEQYF. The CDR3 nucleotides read TGCAGTGCTGGGGACAGGGGCCCCGTCTACGAGCAGTACTTC.